This TCR beta chain appears in the sequencing data of a study of T cells after yellow fever vaccination. Overall study results and limits: Post-booster samples contained most primary-vaccination clones (approximately 97% CD4, about 87% CD8). Contamination of FACS-sorted repertoires by abundant clonotypes from the bulk population could occur. The secondary response was weaker but peaked faster, day 5 versus 15.

The table lists this clonotype with many counts. Its cognate antigen is unknown. 5'RACE template switching produced TCR cDNA carrying a universal primer site and UMIs. TCRdb reanalysed the 5' RACE reads using MiXCR and keeps one entry per CDR3 protein. The sample carries a few hundred thousand distinct CDR3 sequences, more than 3% recorded once. The CDR3 consists of 14 residues. The germline V and J ends were trimmed by 8 bases and 3 bases, with 14 bases remaining between them. Germline V gives CDR1 MDHEN, CDR2 SYDVKM. This TCR derives from a man aged 18-30 years who received the YFV17D yellow fever vaccine. This sample comprised PBMCs, obtained on the day of the yellow fever booster vaccination. The chain is built from TRBV28 and TRBJ2-1; either TRBD1 or TRBD2 may supply D (5 bases each). The CDR3 sequence is CASCPGASYNEQFF. In DNA, the CDR3 is TGTGCCAGCTGTCCCGGGGCTAGCTACAATGAGCAGTTCTTC.